This TCR beta chain is from a study of T cell responses to AZD1222 COVID-19 vaccine (dated by TCRdb to the early 2020s). Context from the whole study: AZD1222 recipients whose second dose came at about 4 weeks and those whose second dose came at about 12 weeks were combined into one group, since spike-specific TCR depth and breadth did not differ between the two schedules. Trial participants were enrolled by age into 18-55, 56-69 and 70-plus year subgroups, with about 150, 28 and 57 TCR-sequenced participants respectively. A total of approximately 240 trial participants underwent TCR sequencing, of whom roughly 210 had received two doses of AZD1222 and 26 had received two doses of the MenACWY control vaccine. Study-wide conclusions, independent of this receptor: No day 14 peak-response samples were available, so repertoires were characterized only after the peak T cell response. A significant rise in spike-specific TCR breadth and depth was observed after two AZD1222 doses relative to day 0 and relative to MenACWY recipients. Conclusions about previously exposed vaccinees are limited because only six or seven AZD1222 recipients were SARS-CoV-2 seropositive at baseline. The 56-69-year group was small, and its depth increase did not reach significance, likely because of low power. Nearly half of unique spike-specific TCRs reportedly recognized epitopes outside regions mutated in the B.1.351 and B.1.1.7 variants. The whole spike protein was spanned by vaccine-associated CD4 TCRs, and dominant responses were seen in regions 160-218 and 743-854. Participants were mostly white British, with more females than males. The authors suggested clonal diversity may have been underestimated.

The time point label, as the study defines it: baseline before first vaccination. Vaccinee samples came from UK trials COV001 and COV002, including a single-blind randomized controlled phase 2/3 trial of AZD1222 (ChAdOx1 nCoV-19) in healthy adults. Trial participant PBMC samples were collected at day 0 and day 28 after the second dose for TCRbeta chain sequencing. The CDR3 regions of human TCRbeta chains were subjected to immunosequencing. As for how the authors treated the data: TCRs in the repertoires were matched against a reference library of SARS-CoV-2-specific TCRs that had been generated with the MIRA antigen-specificity platform. Breadth meant the fraction of unique TCRs that were SARS-CoV-2-associated, whereas depth meant the fraction of total T cells that were SARS-CoV-2-associated. Using the MIRA data, each spike-specific TCR was assigned both to the spike region to which the TCR was reactive and to a CD4 or CD8 class. Log10-transformed breadth and depth values were compared by one-way ANOVA with Sidak's multiple comparisons tests. In TCRdb, the immuneACCESS table is reduced to in-frame sequences with V and J assigned. These tables do not hold every clone; where another copy was compared, an unresolved V gene accounts for under half, and the others remain unexplained. The DNA was the basis for D and trimming; V, J and clone size are from that table. The sample includes roughly 96,000 clones, with under 90% observed a single time. In total, the top ten clones hold approximately 24% of the sample.

This clone was seen once. What antigen it recognizes has not been identified. No base quality information exists; no much larger clone differs at one position. The sample consisted of peripheral blood, taken on day 0 of AZD1222 vaccination. This TCR was sampled from an adult in good health.

CDR3 sequence: CASSVQQGREQYF. The nucleotides are TGTGCCAGCAGCGTACAACAGGGCAGGGAGCAGTACTTC. The rearranged segments are TRBV9 and TRBJ2-7; the best D guess is TRBD1, with 6 bases matching. From a lookup of the germline V gene, CDR1 and CDR2 are SGDLS and YYNGEE. Spanning cysteine to phenylalanine, the CDR3 consists of 13 amino acids. The entry retains the CDR3 DNA only, 39 bases that are in frame from base 1. V was cut back by 1 base and J by 7 bases, leaving a gap of 12 bases between them.